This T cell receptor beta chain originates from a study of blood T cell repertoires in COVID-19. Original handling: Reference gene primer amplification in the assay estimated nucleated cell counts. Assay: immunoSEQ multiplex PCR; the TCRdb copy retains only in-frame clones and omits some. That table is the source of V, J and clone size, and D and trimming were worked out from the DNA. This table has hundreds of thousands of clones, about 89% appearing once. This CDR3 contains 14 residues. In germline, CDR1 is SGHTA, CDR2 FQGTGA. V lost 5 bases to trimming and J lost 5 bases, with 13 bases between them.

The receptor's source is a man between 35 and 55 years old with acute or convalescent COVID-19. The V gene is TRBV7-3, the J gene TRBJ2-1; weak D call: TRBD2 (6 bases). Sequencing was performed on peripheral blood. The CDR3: CASSPTTSNNEQFF. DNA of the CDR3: TGTGCCAGCAGCCCGACTACTAGCAACAATGAGCAGTTCTTC. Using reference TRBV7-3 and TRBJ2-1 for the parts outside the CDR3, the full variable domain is GAGVSQTPSNKVTEKGKYVELRCDPISGHTALYWYRQSLGQGPEFLIYFQGTGAADDSGLPNDRFFAVRPEGSVSTLKIQRTERGDSAVYLCASSPTTSNNEQFFGPGTRLTVL.